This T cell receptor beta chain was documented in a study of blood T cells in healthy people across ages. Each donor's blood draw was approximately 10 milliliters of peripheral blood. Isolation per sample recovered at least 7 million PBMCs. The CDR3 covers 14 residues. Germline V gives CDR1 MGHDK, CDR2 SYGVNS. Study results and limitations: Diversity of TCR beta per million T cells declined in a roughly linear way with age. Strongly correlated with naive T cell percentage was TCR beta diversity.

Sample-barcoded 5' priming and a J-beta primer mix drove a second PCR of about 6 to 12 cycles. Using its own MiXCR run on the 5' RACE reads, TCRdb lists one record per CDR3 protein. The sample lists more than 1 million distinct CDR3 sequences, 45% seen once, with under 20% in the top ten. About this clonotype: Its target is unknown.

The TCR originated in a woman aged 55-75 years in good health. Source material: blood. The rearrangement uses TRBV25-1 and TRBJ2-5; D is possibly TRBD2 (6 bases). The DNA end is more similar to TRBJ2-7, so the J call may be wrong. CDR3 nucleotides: TGTGCCAGCAGTGATCCGGGGGAGAGTTACGAGCAGTACTTC. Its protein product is CASSDPGESYEQYF.